Below are 13 T cell receptor beta chains sequenced from a single sample in a study of T cell responses to AZD1222 COVID-19 vaccine. Profiling relied on immunoSEQ multiplex PCR, and the TCRdb table lists in-frame clones only, not all of them. The table lists 100,000 or so clones, about 89% of them singletons. This material consisted of peripheral blood, taken 28 days after the second AZD1222 dose. The receptor set was obtained from an adult who received the AZD1222 COVID-19 vaccine.

The sample holds one count of this clone. The V and J genes are TRBV30 and TRBJ1-3; possibly TRBD1 for D (6 bases). The CDR3 covers 15 residues. Germline V gene lookup returns CDR1 GTSNPN and CDR2 SVGIG (reference sequence). V shed 5 bases and J shed 0 bases, with 14 bases lying between them. The CDR3 here is CAWVRQASSGNTIYF. The CDR3 DNA follows: TGTGCCTGGGTGCGACAGGCGTCCTCTGGAAACACCATATATTTT.

The J gene is TRBJ2-7, the V gene TRBV2; 7 nucleotides agree with TRBD1. The length of the CDR3 is 12 residues. Trimming at V came to 8 bases and at J to 3 bases, leaving 4 bases not matched to a gene. Germline V lookup: CDR1 SNHLY, CDR2 FYNNEI. The CDR3 coding sequence is TGTGCCAGCCGGGACAGCTTCTACGAGCAGTACTTC. It codes for CASRDSFYEQYF.

V and J are TRBV5-1 and TRBJ1-1; D not certain. V was pared by 1 base and J by 2 bases, with 0 bases between. Germline CDR1 reads SGHRS; CDR2 reads YFSETQ. CDR3 length equals 11 residues. This CDR3 reads CASSLNTEAFF. The CDR3 DNA is TGCGCCAGCAGCTTGAACACTGAAGCTTTCTTT.

The chain has TRBV30 and TRBJ1-6, with a weak D call TRBD1 (5 bases). The V end lost 0 bases, the J end lost 5 bases, and 11 bases lay between the germline ends. CDR3 length equals 15 residues. Per germline, CDR1 GTSNPN and CDR2 SVGIG (reference sequence). Written as DNA, the CDR3 is TGTGCCTGGAGTGTTTCAGGGTGGGATAATTCACCCCTCCACTTT. Translated, it gives CAWSVSGWDNSPLHF.

The CDR3 loop reads CASSVAAGMNTEAFF. The CDR3 bases are TGTGCCAGCAGCGTAGCCGCGGGGATGAACACTGAAGCTTTCTTT. This sequence joins TRBV9 and TRBJ1-1; D ambiguous. Germline-derived CDR1 and CDR2 are SGDLS and YYNGEE. The V and J ends lost 0 bases and 0 bases respectively, with 9 bases between them. This CDR3 contains 15 residues.

The chain is built from TRBV27 and TRBJ1-5; possible D gene TRBD1, 6 bases. The CDR3 is 14 amino acids. Per the germline V gene, CDR1 is MNHEY and CDR2 is SMNVEV (reference sequence). The germline V and J ends were trimmed by 6 bases and 5 bases, with 14 bases remaining between them. The CDR3 coding sequence is TGTGCCAGCAGAGGGGGGTATAGGGATCAGCCCCAGCATTTT. Translated, it gives CASRGGYRDQPQHF.

A single count supports this clone. The J gene is TRBJ2-2, the V gene TRBV5-1; no definite D call. V lost 0 bases, J lost 1 base, and 10 bases lay in between. Germline CDR1 and CDR2: SGHRS and YFSETQ. This CDR3 has 16 residues. This chain's CDR3 is CASSLAELKNTGELFF. In DNA form, the CDR3 reads TGCGCCAGCAGCTTGGCTGAGCTGAAGAACACCGGGGAGCTGTTTTTT.

V usage is TRBV10-3 and J usage is TRBJ2-7; 9 bases are shared with TRBD1. In germline, CDR1 is ENHRY, CDR2 SYGVKD. J gave up 3 bases and V 10 bases, and 10 bases lay outside the gene matches. This CDR3 comprises 14 residues. The CDR3 region has the DNA TGTGCCACCGGGACCGGGACAGGGAACTACGAGCAGTACTTC. Encoded protein: CATGTGTGNYEQYF.

The V and J genes are TRBV11-2 and TRBJ2-7; D is possibly TRBD2 (7 bases). Trimming left V 3 bases short and J 4 bases short, with 13 bases between. Germline CDR1 and CDR2: SGHAT and FQNNGV. The CDR3 runs 14 residues. The CDR3 DNA reads as TGTGCCAGCAGCTTGGGGGGGCAGGGGTACGAGCAGTACTTC. Protein sequence: CASSLGGQGYEQYF. Drawing the rest from reference TRBV11-2 and TRBJ2-7, the complete variable domain is EAGVAQSPRYKIIEKRQSVAFWCNPISGHATLYWYQQILGQGPKLLIQFQNNGVVDDSQLPKDRFSAERLKGVDSTLKIQPAKLEDSAVYLCASSLGGQGYEQYFGPGTRLTVT.

This chain links TRBV7-3 with TRBJ1-1, with D maybe TRBD1 (5 bases). The CDR3 extends over 15 amino acids. The V gene lost 8 bases and the J gene lost 0 bases, with 16 bases spanning the gap. Per germline, CDR1 SGHTA and CDR2 FQGTGA. The CDR3 DNA sequence: TGTGCCAGCTCCGTGGTGGGGGGAATGAACACTGAAGCTTTCTTT. The encoded protein is CASSVVGGMNTEAFF. Full variable domain (rest looked up from reference TRBV7-3 and TRBJ1-1): GAGVSQTPSNKVTEKGKYVELRCDPISGHTALYWYRQSLGQGPEFLIYFQGTGAADDSGLPNDRFFAVRPEGSVSTLKIQRTERGDSAVYLCASSVVGGMNTEAFFGQGTRLTVV.

The chain couples TRBV20-1 to TRBJ2-7; D is undetermined. The CDR3 spans 8 residues. The germline V gene has CDR1 DFQATT and CDR2 SNEGSKA (reference sequence). CDR3 nucleotide sequence: TGCAGCCTCTACGAGCAGTACTTC. This translates into CSLYEQYF.

The V gene is TRBV7-2, the J gene TRBJ2-1, with TRBD1 matching over 7 bases. Germline-derived CDR1 and CDR2 are SGHTA and FQGNSA. V gave up 5 bases and J gave up 1 base; unmatched junction bases: 5. CDR3 length: 15 residues. CDR3 nucleotide sequence: TGTGCCAGCAGCCGGACAGGAGAGTCCTACAATGAGCAGTTCTTC. Its protein is CASSRTGESYNEQFF.

The genes are TRBV28 and TRBJ1-3; D is uncertain. Germline V CDR1 and CDR2: MDHEN, SYDVKM. The CDR3 length is 14 residues. Trimming took 5 bases from V and 0 from J, leaving 8 bases between them. CDR3 coding DNA: TGTGCCAGCAGTAAGCAACCCTCTGGAAACACCATATATTTT. Its protein product is CASSKQPSGNTIYF.